These T cell receptor beta chains were read from a single sample in a study of Ad26.COV2.S vaccination and SARS-CoV-2 variants. The method was immunoSEQ multiplex PCR; TCRdb's version includes in-frame clones alone and lacks a portion of them. This sample has roughly 460,000 clones, with 89% found just once. The sample was peripheral blood, taken in a trial of Ad26.COV2.S vaccine versus placebo. These receptors originate from a person between 18 and 65 years old who received the Ad26.COV2.S COVID-19 vaccine or a placebo. Both conserved end residues are part of each CDR3.

TRBV25-1,TRBJ2-7,CASSKRGKTGFKQYF
TRBV7-6,TRBJ2-3,CASSLGSGTDTQYF
TRBV2,TRBJ2-1,CASSELGADIYNEQFF
TRBV2,TRBJ2-2,CASLPTRAPGELFF
TRBV24-1,TRBJ2-1,CATSDGALLAGESYNEQFF
TRBV7-2,TRBJ2-7,CASSSQPVGGYEQYF
TRBV6-5,TRBJ1-6,CASRTKPYSPLHF
TRBV6-2/TRBV6-3,TRBJ2-7,CASSSSLSVYEQYF
TRBV7-9,TRBJ2-3,CAGKETVTDTQYF
TRBV28,TRBJ2-2,CASSPPSNTGELFF
TRBV4-1,TRBJ1-4,CASSPKKMVERNEKLFF
TRBV4-3,TRBJ2-4,CASSHAGGGDIQYF
TRBV6-5,TRBJ1-2,CASRTGLNYGYTF
TRBV2,TRBJ1-1,CASMGTENTEAFF
TRBV5-1,TRBJ2-7,CASSPTGGSLREQYF